This T cell receptor (beta chain) was profiled in a study of OX40 agonist ivuxolimab in advanced cancers. Study-wide context: Patients were given ivuxolimab, an antibody that agonizes OX40 (CD134). Three partial responders included one hepatocellular carcinoma patient and two cutaneous melanoma patients.

Sequencing was performed with immunoSEQ multiplex PCR; in TCRdb, only in-frame clones are kept and a portion is missing. Of 50,000 or so clones listed, more than 80% are singletons. Findings and caveats of the study: Doses of 0.1 to 3.0 mg/kg were accompanied by clonal expansion of CD4+ and CD8+ blood T cells by week 6. Partial responders receiving 0.1-3.0 mg/kg showed among the lowest clonal expansion.

Note on this clone: Antigen unknown.

This TCR came from an adult with an advanced solid tumor such as melanoma, head and neck, liver or kidney cancer. The sequencing used CD4+ or CD8+ T cells sorted from blood, collected in a trial of the OX40 agonist ivuxolimab.

The CDR3: CASSLSRGSSYEQYF. Here the CDR3 DNA reads TGTGCCAGCAGCTTGTCTCGGGGTAGTTCCTACGAGCAGTACTTC. The V call is TRBV5-4, the J call TRBJ2-7; the D gene is possibly TRBD2 (5 bases). The CDR3 covers 15 residues. V was shortened by 1 base and J by 1 base, with 12 bases between the two germline ends. Germline CDR1 and CDR2: SGHNT and YYREEE (reference sequence).